Listed below are T cell receptor beta chains from one sample, sequenced in a study of blood T cell repertoires in COVID-19. TCRdb keeps only in-frame clones here, not all; method: immunoSEQ multiplex PCR. The table has about 200,000 clones, 89% seen once. The sequenced material came from PBMCs or T cells enriched from blood (not recorded which). Receptors originate from a woman in her 30s with acute COVID-19. The CDR3 runs from the conserved cysteine through the conserved F or W. A D gene is named only where the DNA matches it firmly. Size tells how often a clone was seen (once, few, many) or the class of an expanded clone, and some rows leave it out.

v_gene,j_gene,d_gene,len,abundance,CDR3nt,CDR3aa
TRBV5-1,TRBJ1-4,.,12,.,TGCGCCAGCAGCTTAGGAGATGAAAAACTGTTTTTT,CASSLGDEKLFF
TRBV11-3,TRBJ2-2,.,16,.,TGTGCCAGCAGCTTAACCCTCACAGCTAACACCGGGGAGCTGTTTTTT,CASSLTLTANTGELFF
TRBV5-4,TRBJ2-5,.,12,.,TGTGCCAGCAGCTTCTACGTTGAGACCCAGTACTTC,CASSFYVETQYF
TRBV30,TRBJ1-2,.,12,.,TGTGCCTGGAGGAACGGTAACTATGGCTACACCTTC,CAWRNGNYGYTF
TRBV6-5,TRBJ1-6,.,14,few,TGTGCCAGCAGATGGACAGCCTATAATTCACCCCTCCACTTT,CASRWTAYNSPLHF
TRBV11-2,TRBJ2-7,TRBD1,17,.,TGTGCCAGCAGCGCCAGGACTTCCGGGACAGGGTCCTACGAGCAGTACTTC,CASSARTSGTGSYEQYF
TRBV4-1,TRBJ1-6,.,14,.,TGCGCCAGCAGCCCGCAAAACAGGAATTCACCCCTCCACTTT,CASSPQNRNSPLHF
TRBV29-1,TRBJ1-1,.,11,.,TGCAGCGTGGCTCGGGGCACTGAAGCTTTCTTT,CSVARGTEAFF
TRBV6-5,TRBJ2-5,.,14,.,TGTGCCAGCAGTCACCAACAGGGTTCGGAGACCCAGTACTTC,CASSHQQGSETQYF
TRBV5-1,TRBJ1-2,.,17,.,TGCGCCAGCAGCTTGGGGGTTGGTGGTCAGGGAAACTATGGCTACACCTTC,CASSLGVGGQGNYGYTF
TRBV7-2,TRBJ2-3,TRBD2,15,once,TGTGCCAGCAGCTTACGGGGGGGGGATCGAGATACGCAGTATTTT,CASSLRGGDRDTQYF
TRBV5-4,TRBJ1-6,TRBD1,14,.,TGTGCCAGCAGCGCGGGACAGGAAAATTCACCCCTCCACTTT,CASSAGQENSPLHF
TRBV6-4,TRBJ1-5,.,15,.,TGTGCCAGCAGTGACAACGCTGGGGGCGGACAGCCCCAGCATTTT,CASSDNAGGGQPQHF